The 9 T cell receptor beta chains below all came from one sample that was sequenced in a study of CD8 T cells in Susac syndrome. A quantity of about 0.45 to 1 ug RNA underwent reverse transcription using random hexamers. TCRdb ran MiXCR on the immunoSEQ multiplex PCR reads and lists one entry per CDR3 protein. The sample holds a few hundred thousand distinct CDR3 sequences, around 96% seen once. The sequenced material came from CD4+ T cells from PBMCs. These receptors all stem from a human donor with multiple sclerosis.

The rearrangement joins TRBV29-1 to TRBJ1-1; D gene uncertain. This CDR3 is 13 amino acids long. Germline CDR1 and CDR2: SQVTM and ANQGSEA. Trimming cost V 2 bases and J 4 bases, with 11 bases left between them. The DNA of the CDR3 is TGCAGCGTTGAAATGAGCCCGGCCACTGAAGCTTTCTTT. Translated: CSVEMSPATEAFF.

The DNA of the CDR3 is TGTGCCAGCAGCCAGGGGTCCAGCGTATACAATGAGCAGTTCTTC. Its translation: CASSQGSSVYNEQFF. The rearrangement links TRBV14 to TRBJ2-1; D ambiguous. Trimming pared 3 bases from V and 4 bases from J, leaving 13 bases between. The CDR3 has 15 residues. Germline V lookup: CDR1 SGHDN, CDR2 FVKESK.

The rearrangement joins TRBV20-1 to TRBJ1-2; 7 nucleotides line up with TRBD1. The CDR3 extends over 13 amino acids. Trimming took 3 bases from V and 4 from J; bases not matched to a gene: 5. Germline V gene lookup returns CDR1 DFQATT and CDR2 SNEGSKA (reference sequence). The CDR3 sequence: CSASQQGSYGYTF. The CDR3 nucleotides read TGCAGTGCTAGTCAACAGGGGAGCTATGGCTACACCTTC.

This chain joins TRBV6-5 and TRBJ1-2, with TRBD1 matching 7 bases. Germline values: CDR1 MNHEY, CDR2 SVGAGI. The CDR3 length is 16 residues. V shed 3 bases, J shed 2 bases, and the junction held 9 bases outside the gene matches. The CDR3 region is CASSYGLKGGNYGYTF. Here the CDR3 DNA reads TGTGCCAGCAGTTATGGGTTGAAAGGGGGCAACTATGGCTACACCTTC.

This chain uses TRBV12-3 or TRBV12-4 with TRBJ2-1; no definite D call. Trimming left V 3 bases short and J 8 bases short, with 2 bases between. The CDR3 consists of 10 residues. This CDR3 reads CASSFDEQFF. In nucleotides, the CDR3 is TGTGCCAGCAGTTTCGATGAGCAGTTCTTC.

This chain joins TRBV2 and TRBJ2-7; D gene uncertain. Germline lookup yields CDR1 SNHLY and CDR2 FYNNEI. The CDR3 covers 13 residues. V was trimmed by 7 bases and J by 3 bases, leaving 13 bases between them. CDR3 DNA: TGTGCCAGCAAGGAACAGTCGATCTACGAGCAGTACTTC. Translating gives CASKEQSIYEQYF.

This sequence joins TRBV7-9 and TRBJ1-5; the D is unclear. CDR1 is SEHNR, CDR2 FQNEAQ, per germline (reference sequence). V dropped 4 bases and J dropped 5 bases, with 6 bases sitting between them. The CDR3 runs 12 residues. The CDR3: CASSYRDQPQHF. CDR3 bases: TGTGCCAGCAGCTACAGAGATCAGCCCCAGCATTTT.

V usage is TRBV29-1 and J usage is TRBJ1-1; D unresolved. Germline assignment: CDR1 SQVTM and CDR2 ANQGSEA. This CDR3 region has 13 residues. V was trimmed by 7 bases and J by 3 bases, leaving 15 bases between them. The CDR3 coding sequence is TGCAGCGCATCCCTGCGACCAGACACTGAAGCTTTCTTT. Translated: CSASLRPDTEAFF. The whole variable domain, remainder taken from reference TRBV29-1 and TRBJ1-1, is SAVISQKPSRDICQRGTSLTIQCQVDSQVTMMFWYRQQPGQSLTLIATANQGSEATYESGFVIDKFPISRPNLTFSTLTVSNMSPEDSSIYLCSASLRPDTEAFFGQGTRLTVV.

The chain joins TRBV30 to TRBJ1-2; TRBD1 matches 8 bases. The CDR3 covers 13 residues. Germline values: CDR1 GTSNPN, CDR2 SVGIG (reference sequence). The V segment lost 5 bases and the J segment 4 bases; nucleotides outside the gene matches: 6. The CDR3 loop reads CAWDRGSGYGYTF. CDR3 bases: TGTGCCTGGGACAGGGGATCGGGCTATGGCTACACCTTC.